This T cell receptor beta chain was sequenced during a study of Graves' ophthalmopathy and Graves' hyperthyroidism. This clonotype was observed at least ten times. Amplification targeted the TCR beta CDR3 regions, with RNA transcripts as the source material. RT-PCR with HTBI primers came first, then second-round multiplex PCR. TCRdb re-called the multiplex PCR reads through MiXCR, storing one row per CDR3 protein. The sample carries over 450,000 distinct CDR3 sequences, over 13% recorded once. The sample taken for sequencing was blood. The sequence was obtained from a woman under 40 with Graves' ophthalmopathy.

Here the CDR3 DNA reads TGTGCCAGCAGAGACGGACTGTACTACGAGCAGTACTTC. It codes for CASRDGLYYEQYF. The chain carries TRBV6-1 and TRBJ2-7; D may be TRBD2 (5 bases). CDR3 length equals 13 residues. Germline-derived CDR1 and CDR2 are MNHNS and SASEGT. V was pared by 6 bases and J by 3 bases, with 12 bases between.